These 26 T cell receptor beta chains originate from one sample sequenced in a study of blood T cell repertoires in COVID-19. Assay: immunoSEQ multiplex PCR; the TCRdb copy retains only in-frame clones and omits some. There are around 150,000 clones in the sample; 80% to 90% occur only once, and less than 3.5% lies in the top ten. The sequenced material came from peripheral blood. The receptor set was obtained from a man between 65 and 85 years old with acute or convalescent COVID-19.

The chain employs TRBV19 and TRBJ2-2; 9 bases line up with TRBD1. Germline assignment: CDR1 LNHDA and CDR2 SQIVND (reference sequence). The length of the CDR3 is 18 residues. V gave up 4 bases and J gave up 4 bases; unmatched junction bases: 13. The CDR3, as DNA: TGTGCCAGTAGTACCCTTCTTTCCGGGACAGGGCTCACCGGGGAGCTGTTTTTT. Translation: CASSTLLSGTGLTGELFF.

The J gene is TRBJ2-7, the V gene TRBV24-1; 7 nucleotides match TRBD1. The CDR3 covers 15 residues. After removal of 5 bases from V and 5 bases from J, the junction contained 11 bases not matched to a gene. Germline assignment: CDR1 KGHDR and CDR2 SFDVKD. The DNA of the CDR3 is TGTGCCACCAGTGCACCGGGACAGATAGGCCACGAGCAGTACTTC. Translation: CATSAPGQIGHEQYF.

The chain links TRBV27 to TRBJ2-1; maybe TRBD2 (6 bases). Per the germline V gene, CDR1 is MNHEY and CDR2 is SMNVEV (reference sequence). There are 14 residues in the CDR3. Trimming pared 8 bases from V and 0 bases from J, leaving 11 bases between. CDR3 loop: CASRGGNSYNEQFF. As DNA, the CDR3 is TGTGCCAGCCGCGGCGGGAACTCCTACAATGAGCAGTTCTTC.

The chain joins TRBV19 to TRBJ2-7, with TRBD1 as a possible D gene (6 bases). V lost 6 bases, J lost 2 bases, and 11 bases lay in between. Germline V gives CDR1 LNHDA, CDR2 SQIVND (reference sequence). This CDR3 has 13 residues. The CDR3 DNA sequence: TGTGCCAGTAGGGGGACACCCACCTACGAGCAGTACTTC. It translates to CASRGTPTYEQYF.

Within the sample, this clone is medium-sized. CDR3 residues: CASSQGGVTGELFF. The DNA for the CDR3 is TGTGCCAGCAGCCAAGGGGGCGTGACCGGGGAGCTGTTTTTT. The chain carries TRBV3-1 (or the pseudogene TRBV3-2) and TRBJ2-2, with a possible D match to TRBD1 (5 bases). CDR3 length: 14 residues. CDR1 is LGHDT and CDR2 is YNNKEL in the germline V gene (reference sequence). V shed 1 base and J shed 5 bases, with 8 bases lying between them.

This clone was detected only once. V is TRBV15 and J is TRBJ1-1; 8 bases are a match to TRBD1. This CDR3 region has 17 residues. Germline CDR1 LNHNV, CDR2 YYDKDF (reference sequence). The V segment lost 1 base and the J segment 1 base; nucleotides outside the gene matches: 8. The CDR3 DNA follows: TGTGCCACCAGCAGAGGGACAGGGAAGTTAGGGAACACTGAAGCTTTCTTT. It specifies CATSRGTGKLGNTEAFF.

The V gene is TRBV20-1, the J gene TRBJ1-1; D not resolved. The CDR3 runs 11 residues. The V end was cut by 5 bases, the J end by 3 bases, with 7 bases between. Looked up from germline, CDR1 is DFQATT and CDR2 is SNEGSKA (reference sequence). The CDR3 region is CSAEVDTEAFF. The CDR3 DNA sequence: TGCAGTGCTGAGGTGGACACTGAAGCTTTCTTT.

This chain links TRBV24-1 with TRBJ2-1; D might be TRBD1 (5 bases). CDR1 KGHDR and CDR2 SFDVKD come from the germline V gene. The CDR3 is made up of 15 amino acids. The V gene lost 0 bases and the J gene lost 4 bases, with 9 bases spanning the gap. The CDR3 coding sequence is TGTGCCACCAGTGATTTGGGGGCACCGTACAATGAGCAGTTCTTC. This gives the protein CATSDLGAPYNEQFF.

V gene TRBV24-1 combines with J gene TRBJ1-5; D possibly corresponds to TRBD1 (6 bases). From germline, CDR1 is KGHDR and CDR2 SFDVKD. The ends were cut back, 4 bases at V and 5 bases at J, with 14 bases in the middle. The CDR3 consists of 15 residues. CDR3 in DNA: TGTGCCACCAGTGAGAACAGGGAGATCGATCAGCCCCAGCATTTT. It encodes CATSENREIDQPQHF.

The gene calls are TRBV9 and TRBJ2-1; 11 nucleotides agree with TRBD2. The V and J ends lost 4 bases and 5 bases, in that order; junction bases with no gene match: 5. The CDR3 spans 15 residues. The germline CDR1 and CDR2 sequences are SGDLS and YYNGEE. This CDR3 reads CASSPGLAEHNEQFF. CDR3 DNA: TGTGCCAGCAGCCCGGGACTAGCGGAGCACAATGAGCAGTTCTTC.

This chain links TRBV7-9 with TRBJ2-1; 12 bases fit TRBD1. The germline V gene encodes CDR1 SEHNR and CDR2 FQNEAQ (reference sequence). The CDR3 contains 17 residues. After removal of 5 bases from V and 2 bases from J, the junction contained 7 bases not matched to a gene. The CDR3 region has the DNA TGTGCCAGCAGCGCACGGGACAGGGGGCTGACCTACAATGAGCAGTTCTTC. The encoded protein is CASSARDRGLTYNEQFF.

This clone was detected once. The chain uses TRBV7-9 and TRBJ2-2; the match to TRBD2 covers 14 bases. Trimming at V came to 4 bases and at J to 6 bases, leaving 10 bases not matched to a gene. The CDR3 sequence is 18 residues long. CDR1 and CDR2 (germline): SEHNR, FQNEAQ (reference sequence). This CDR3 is CASSSQPGTSGSPGELFF. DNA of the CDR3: TGTGCCAGCAGCTCACAGCCCGGGACTAGCGGGAGCCCCGGGGAGCTGTTTTTT.

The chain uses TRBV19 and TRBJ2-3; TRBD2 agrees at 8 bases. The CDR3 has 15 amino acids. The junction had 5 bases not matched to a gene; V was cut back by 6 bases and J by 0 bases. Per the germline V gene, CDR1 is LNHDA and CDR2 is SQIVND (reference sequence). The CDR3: CASSQLAASTDTQYF. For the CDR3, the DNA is TGTGCCAGTAGCCAACTAGCGGCTAGCACAGATACGCAGTATTTT. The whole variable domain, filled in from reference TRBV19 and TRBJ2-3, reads DGGITQSPKYLFRKEGQNVTLSCEQNLNHDAMYWYRQDPGQGLRLIYYSQIVNDFQKGDIAEGYSVSREKKESFPLTVTSAQKNPTAFYLCASSQLAASTDTQYFGPGTRLTVL.

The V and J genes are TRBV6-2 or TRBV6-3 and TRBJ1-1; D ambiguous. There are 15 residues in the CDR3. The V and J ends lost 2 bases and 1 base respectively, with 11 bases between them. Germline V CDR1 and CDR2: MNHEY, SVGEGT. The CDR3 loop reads CASSYGQRGNTEAFF. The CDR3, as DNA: TGTGCCAGCAGTTACGGTCAACGGGGGAACACTGAAGCTTTCTTT.

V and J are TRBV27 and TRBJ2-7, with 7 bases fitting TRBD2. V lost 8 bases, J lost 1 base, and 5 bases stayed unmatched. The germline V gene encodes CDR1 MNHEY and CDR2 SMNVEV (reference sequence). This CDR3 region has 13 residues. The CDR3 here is CASSRGGSYEQYF. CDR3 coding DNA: TGTGCCAGCTCCCGGGGAGGGTCCTACGAGCAGTACTTC.

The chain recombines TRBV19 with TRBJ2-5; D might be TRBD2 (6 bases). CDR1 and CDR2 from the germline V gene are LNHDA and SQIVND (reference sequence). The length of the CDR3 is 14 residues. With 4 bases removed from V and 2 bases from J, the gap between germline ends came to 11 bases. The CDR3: CASSTRLGQETQYF. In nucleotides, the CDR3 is TGTGCCAGTAGTACTCGACTAGGTCAAGAGACCCAGTACTTC.

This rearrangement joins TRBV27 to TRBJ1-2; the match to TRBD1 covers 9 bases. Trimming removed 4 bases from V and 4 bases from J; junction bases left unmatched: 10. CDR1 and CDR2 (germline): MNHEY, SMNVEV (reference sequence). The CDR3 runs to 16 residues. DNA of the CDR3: TGTGCCAGCAGTTCCTCCGGGACAGGGCCTGTCTATGGCTACACCTTC. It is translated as CASSSSGTGPVYGYTF.

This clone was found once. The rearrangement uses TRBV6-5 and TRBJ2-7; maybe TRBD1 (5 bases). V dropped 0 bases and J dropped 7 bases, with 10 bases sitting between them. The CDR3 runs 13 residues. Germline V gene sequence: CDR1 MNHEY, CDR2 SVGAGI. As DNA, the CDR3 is TGTGCCAGCAGTTACTCGACAGTTGGGGAGCAGTACTTC. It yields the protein CASSYSTVGEQYF.

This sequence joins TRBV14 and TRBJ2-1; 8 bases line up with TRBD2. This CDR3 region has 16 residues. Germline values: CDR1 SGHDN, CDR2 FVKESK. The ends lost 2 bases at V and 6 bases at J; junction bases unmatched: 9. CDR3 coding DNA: TGTGCCAGCAGCCAACAACTAGCGGAGAGGGTCAATGAGCAGTTCTTC. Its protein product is CASSQQLAERVNEQFF.

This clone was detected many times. The CDR3, as DNA: TGTGCCAGCAGCCCGGTGCCGAACACTGAAGCTTTCTTT. This gives the protein CASSPVPNTEAFF. This chain connects TRBV5-4 to TRBJ1-1; D is unresolved. V shed 4 bases and J shed 1 base, with 8 bases lying between them. The CDR3 consists of 13 residues. The germline V gene has CDR1 SGHNT and CDR2 YYREEE (reference sequence).

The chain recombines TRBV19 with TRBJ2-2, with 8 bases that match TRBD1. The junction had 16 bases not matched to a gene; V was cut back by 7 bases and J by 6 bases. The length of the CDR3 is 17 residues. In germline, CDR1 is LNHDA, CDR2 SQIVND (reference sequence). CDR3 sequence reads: CASTAARQGAGAGELFF. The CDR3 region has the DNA TGTGCCAGTACCGCGGCCCGCCAGGGGGCAGGGGCCGGGGAGCTGTTTTTT.

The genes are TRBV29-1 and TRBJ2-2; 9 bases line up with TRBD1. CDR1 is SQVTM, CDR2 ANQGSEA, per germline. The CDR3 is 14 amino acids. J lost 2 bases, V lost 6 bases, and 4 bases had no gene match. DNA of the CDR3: TGCAGCGTCCCGGGACAGGGAAACACCGGGGAGCTGTTTTTT. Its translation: CSVPGQGNTGELFF.

CDR3 coding DNA: TGTGCCAGCAGCCCGCCAACCGGGACAGGGCCCCACGAGCAGTACTTC. It encodes CASSPPTGTGPHEQYF. The chain links TRBV7-9 to TRBJ2-7, with TRBD1 identical over 9 bases. With V trimmed by 5 bases and J by 5 bases, 13 bases remained unmatched. The CDR3 runs to 16 residues. CDR1 SEHNR and CDR2 FQNEAQ come from the germline V gene (reference sequence).

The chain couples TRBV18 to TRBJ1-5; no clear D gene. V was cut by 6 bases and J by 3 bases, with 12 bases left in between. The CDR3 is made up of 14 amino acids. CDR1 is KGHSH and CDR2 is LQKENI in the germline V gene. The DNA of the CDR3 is TGTGCCAGCTCCCCAGTCCAAAACAATCAGCCCCAGCATTTT. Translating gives CASSPVQNNQPQHF.

In DNA form, the CDR3 reads TGTGCCAGCAGCTTGGGCCGACAGGGTTACACCGGGGAGCTGTTTTTT. Translating gives CASSLGRQGYTGELFF. The gene calls are TRBV5-4 and TRBJ2-2, with 7 bases aligning to TRBD1. Per germline, CDR1 SGHNT and CDR2 YYREEE (reference sequence). With 0 bases clipped from V and 3 bases from J, the junction kept 5 bases outside the gene matches. CDR3 size: 16 residues.

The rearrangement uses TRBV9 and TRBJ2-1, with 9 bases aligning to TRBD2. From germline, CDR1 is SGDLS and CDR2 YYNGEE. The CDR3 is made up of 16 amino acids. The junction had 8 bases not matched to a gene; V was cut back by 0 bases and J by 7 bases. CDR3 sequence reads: CASSVAGLAGGNEQFF. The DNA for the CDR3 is TGTGCCAGCAGCGTAGCGGGACTAGCAGGAGGGAATGAGCAGTTCTTC.